The following is a TCR beta chain sequence with its context. The target of this receptor is not known. No per-base quality is available; no much larger clone lies one base away. Between the V and J ends, shortened by 4 bases and 2 bases respectively, the junction contains 15 bases. The germline V gene specifies MDHEN as CDR1 and SYDVKM as CDR2. Taken from cysteine to phenylalanine, the CDR3 has 15 residues. This entry keeps only the CDR3 DNA: 45 bases, framed from base 1. Using the deep immunoSEQ assay, multiplex PCR amplified TCR CDR3 regions from genomic DNA. For each cell subset, the extracted genomic DNA was distributed evenly across all wells of several immunoSEQ 96-well plates, and each plate served as one replicate. Each replicate PCR for sorted subsets received around 0.2 ug genomic DNA, equal to some 32,000 T cell genomes. Purified libraries were quantified with a Qubit 3.0 fluorometer, sized on a Bioanalyzer 2100, and re-quantified with the KAPA Library Quantification kit. Every immunoSEQ 96-well plate was sequenced on a separate single-read 150-cycle Illumina NextSeq 550 flow cell. The study's own analysis went as follows. Because only junctional sequences without quality scores were contained in the immunoSEQ output, filtering matching that applied to full-length reads could not be performed. Sequences were annotated with PyIR, a Python wrapper for IgBLAST v1.9, using IMGT germline references to assign V/J genes and CDR3. Reads with weak V/J assignments (E-value above 1e-6), missing CDR3, stop codons, out-of-frame junctions, or ambiguous translated residues were removed. V3J clonotypes were defined as sequences sharing an identical inferred V gene, J gene, and CDR3 amino acid sequence. Percentage overlap between repertoires was calculated by dividing the number of shared unique clonotypes by the size of the smaller repertoire. Three approaches were used to assess repertoire richness: RTK rarefaction, the Chao1 estimator, and Recon v2.1 estimates of unobserved clonotypes. OLGA was used to compute generation probabilities for all TCRbeta clonotypes that the gDNA method yielded from several donors. This immuneACCESS table, as held by TCRdb, lists in-frame sequences with V and J called but not all clones. Of the missing ones, under half trace to an unresolved V gene in checked studies; the others have no known cause. That table gives V, J and clone size, and the DNA gave D and trimming. The sample table records roughly 700,000 clones; 90% of these occur just once. The top ten clonotypes cover about 33% of the sample.

The source of the sample is a study of shared clonotypes between healthy human individuals (dated by TCRdb to the early 2020s). In the study overall: Two women and a few men aged 18 to 49 years were included in the cohort. Per donor, three plates each were used for CD4 naive and CD4 memory, two for CD8 naive, and one for CD8 memory. To estimate repertoire size and how much clonotype sharing occurs between individuals, the study deeply sequenced the blood TCR repertoires of 5 or 6 healthy adults. To increase sequencing depth and limit assay-specific biases, TCR repertoire library preparation and sequencing were carried out by different laboratories using diverse techniques. Per donor, leukapheresis produced somewhere between about 0.85 and 10 billion PBMCs.

Donors were healthy HIV-negative adults with no recently reported acute infections or vaccinations. All donors were Caucasian adults living in Nashville, Tennessee, USA. CD8 memory samples were composed of magnetically selected CD45RO+ cells combined with CCR7-negative CD45RA+ effector memory (TemRA) cells. After blood collection by leukapheresis, PBMCs were isolated using Ficoll-Histopaque density gradient centrifugation and then cryopreserved in the vapor phase of liquid nitrogen. Purity and quantity of every magnetically sorted T cell population were checked by analytical flow cytometry. Each sorted fraction had its genomic DNA isolated and then quantified by UV absorbance on a Nanodrop 2000c. The research as a whole found: Naive subsets generally had larger estimated clonotype richness than memory subsets. The small number of donors limited the genetic and exposure-history diversity represented. Based on pairwise subsampling, the degree of clonotype sharing among donors was expected to be affected by sequencing depth. Rarefaction of sorted-subset datasets indicated incomplete sequencing despite the large sequencing depth. About 5% of naive CD4, around 3.6% of naive CD8, roughly 2.4% of memory CD4, and approximately 0.4% of memory CD8 clonotypes were shared across several donors. Compared with non-shared clonotypes, clonotypes shared by all four sorted-subset donors had higher generation probabilities. Sampling was limited to blood, and TCR repertoires in tissue likely differ from TCR repertoires in blood.

The sequence was obtained from a young man in good health. Some clones in this sample may be carry-over from other donors' samples. The chain is encoded by TRBV28 joined to TRBJ2-7, with TRBD2 perhaps the D gene, on 5 matching bases. What was sequenced was memory CD8+ T cells from PBMCs. Per the publication, the cell subset or site label means: CD45RO+ cells pooled with CCR7-negative TemRA cells. The CDR3 corresponds to CASSYAAGSTYEQYF. The nucleotides are TGTGCCAGCAGTTATGCTGCGGGTTCAACCTACGAGCAGTACTTC.